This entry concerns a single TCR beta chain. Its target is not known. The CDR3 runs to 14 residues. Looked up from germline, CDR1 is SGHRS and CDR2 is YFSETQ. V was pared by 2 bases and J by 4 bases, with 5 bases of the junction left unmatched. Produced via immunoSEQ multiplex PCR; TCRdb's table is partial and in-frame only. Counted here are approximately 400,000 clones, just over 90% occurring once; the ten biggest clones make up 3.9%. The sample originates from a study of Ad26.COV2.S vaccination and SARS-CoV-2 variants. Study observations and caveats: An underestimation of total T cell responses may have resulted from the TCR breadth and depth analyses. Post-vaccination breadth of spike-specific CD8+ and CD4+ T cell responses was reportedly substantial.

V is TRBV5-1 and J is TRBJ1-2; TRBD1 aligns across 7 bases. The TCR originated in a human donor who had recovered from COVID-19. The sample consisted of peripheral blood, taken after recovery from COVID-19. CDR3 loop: CASSLNRGVYGYTF. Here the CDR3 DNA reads TGCGCCAGCAGCTTAAACAGGGGAGTCTATGGCTACACCTTC.